The clone carrying this T cell receptor beta chain was recorded once. This entry comes from a study of blood T cell repertoires in COVID-19. Study details: Collection of acute and convalescent COVID-19 samples took place in the United States, Italy and Spain. Sample material is recorded as cDNA or gDNA derived from T cells, B-cell-depleted T cells, or PBMCs.

Source study methods: It was from reference gene primer amplification that nucleated cell counts were estimated. The table came from immunoSEQ multiplex PCR; TCRdb's copy has only in-frame clones and leaves some out. V, J and clone size are those of that table, while D and trimming were read from the DNA. The sample has under 300,000 clones, approximately 90% seen once; the top ten hold under 2.5%. Assignment of participants to cohorts was predicated upon participant-reported clinical history. After removal of 6 bases from V and 6 bases from J, the junction contained 3 bases not matched to a gene. Germline CDR1 is LGHNT and CDR2 is FRNRAP. CDR3 size: 12 residues.

Sequenced: PBMCs or T cells enriched from blood (not recorded which). The TCR comes from a woman between 18 and 30 years old who had recovered from COVID-19. The chain couples TRBV12-5 to TRBJ1-2; 8 positions match TRBD1. CDR3 nucleotide sequence: TGTGCTAGTGGGCGACAGGGGCATGGCTACACCTTC. Its translation: CASGRQGHGYTF.